This TCR beta chain was identified during a study of cytomegalovirus exposure and HLA in healthy donors. A remark on this clone: Its antigen is not known.

Germline CDR1 is MNHEY and CDR2 is SVGAGI. The V and J ends lost 2 bases and 4 bases respectively, with 8 bases between them. The CDR3 is 13 amino acids. With 60 Vbeta and 13 Jbeta primers, the PCR was carried out. Measured with immunoSEQ multiplex PCR; TCRdb has only the in-frame clones, and not every one. Seen here are more than 85,000 clones, 65% to 80% observed once, and the top ten hold over 9.5%. Study outcomes and limitations: Some 150 TCR beta chains were listed as cytomegalovirus-associated. Productive status was seen about 90% or about 30% of the time for most TCR beta V segments in an earlier analysis.

Specimen: PBMCs. The TCR was taken from a man aged 25-40 years in good health and CMV-seropositive. V and J are TRBV6-5 and TRBJ1-1; a possible D gene is TRBD1 (5 bases). CDR3 sequence: CASSYGGGTEAFF. CDR3 nucleotides: TGTGCCAGCAGTTACGGCGGGGGCACTGAAGCTTTCTTT.